The 8 T cell receptor beta chains presented below share a single source sample, sequenced in a study of T cell repertoires in cytomegalovirus infection (dated by TCRdb to about 2019). The sequencing machine was an Illumina HiSeq 1500. TCRdb's own reprocessing of the public reads used fastp at Q25 and MiXCR and kept productive beta chains. Each entry merges the rows of one CDR3 protein and shows their most common DNA and genes. The sample table contains around 770,000 distinct CDR3 sequences; only one count was recorded for about 27% of them. The ten biggest clones cover less than 15% of the sample. The treatment or condition label corresponds to: in vitro stimulation with specific CMV peptide epitopes to enrich CMV-specific T cells. No antigen is known for these receptors. The source material was cultured CD8+ T cells from PBMCs, sampled from culture after CMV antigen stimulation. The receptors stem from a human donor in good health (CMV status not recorded). Some clones in this sample may be carry-over from other donors' samples.

The rearrangement links TRBV23-1 to TRBJ2-3, with 9 bases identical to TRBD1. TRBV23-1 is given ORF status, its function remaining uncertain. V dropped 8 bases and J dropped 1; count of bases not matched to a gene: 10. The CDR3 consists of 16 residues. This CDR3 reads CASGIQGAGGTDTQYF. The DNA for the CDR3 is TGCGCCAGCGGAATACAGGGGGCCGGTGGCACAGATACGCAGTATTTT.

This clonotype was observed a handful of times. V is TRBV19 and J is TRBJ2-1; D gene unclear. The V gene lost 7 bases and the J gene lost 4 bases, with 11 bases spanning the gap. CDR3 length: 13 amino acids. Germline CDR1 and CDR2: LNHDA and SQIVND (reference sequence). The chain's CDR3 is CASNEDTYNEQFF. CDR3 bases: TGTGCCAGTAACGAAGACACATACAATGAGCAGTTCTTC.

The chain has TRBV5-6 and TRBJ1-1; TRBD1 is a possible D gene (5 bases). The CDR3 has 12 residues. CDR1 and CDR2 from the germline V gene are SGHDT and YYEEEE. V dropped 0 bases and J dropped 13 bases, with 13 bases sitting between them. The CDR3 is CASSLAGDRFFF. In DNA form, the CDR3 reads TGTGCCAGCAGCTTGGCCGGAGACAGATTTTTCTTT.

This chain's CDR3 is CASSRRDFQETQYF. The CDR3 DNA reads TGTGCCAGTTCCCGACGGGACTTTCAAGAGACCCAGTACTTC. The J gene is TRBJ2-5, the V gene TRBV19; D perhaps matches TRBD2 (6 bases). This CDR3 has 14 residues. The germline V gene encodes CDR1 LNHDA and CDR2 SQIVND (reference sequence). V shed 8 bases and J shed 2 bases, with 15 bases lying between them. Filled out from reference TRBV19 and TRBJ2-5, the complete variable domain reads DGGITQSPKYLFRKEGQNVTLSCEQNLNHDAMYWYRQDPGQGLRLIYYSQIVNDFQKGDIAEGYSVSREKKESFPLTVTSAQKNPTAFYLCASSRRDFQETQYFGPGTRLLVL.

The V and J genes are TRBV2 and TRBJ2-7; tentative D call: TRBD1 (5 bases). Deletions cut 3 bases from V and 4 bases from J, with 7 bases between. The CDR3 loop spans 12 amino acids. Germline CDR1 reads SNHLY; CDR2 reads FYNNEI. CDR3 amino acids: CASSDRVYEQYV. The CDR3 DNA sequence: TGTGCCAGCAGTGACAGGGTTTACGAGCAGTACGTC.

The chain recombines TRBV4-2 with TRBJ1-1, with D possibly being TRBD1 (5 bases). Germline V gene sequence: CDR1 LGHNA, CDR2 YNFKEQ. The CDR3 spans 12 residues. Trimming removed 0 bases at V and 10 bases at J, with 9 bases between. The CDR3 is CASSQDPTVAFF. CDR3 sequence (DNA): TGTGCCAGCAGCCAAGATCCGACAGTAGCTTTCTTT.

This clonotype was recorded at least ten times. This chain joins TRBV7-9 and TRBJ2-4; TRBD2 aligns across 12 bases. Germline assignment: CDR1 SEHNR and CDR2 FQNEAQ (reference sequence). Trimming removed 3 bases from V and 8 bases from J; junction bases left unmatched: 5. This CDR3 has 15 amino acids. CDR3 sequence reads: CASSLGLAGGDIQYF. The CDR3, as DNA: TGTGCCAGCAGCTTGGGACTAGCGGGCGGGGACATTCAGTACTTC.

This clonotype was seen a few times. The rearrangement uses TRBV27 and TRBJ1-1; D not resolved. Germline V lookup: CDR1 MNHEY, CDR2 SMNVEV (reference sequence). There are 14 residues in the CDR3. V lost 3 bases, J lost 1 base, and 9 bases lay in between. The CDR3 sequence is CASSFSPSNTEAFF. The CDR3 nucleotides are TGTGCCAGCAGTTTCTCGCCCTCGAACACTGAAGCTTTCTTT.